Presented here are 23 T cell receptor beta chains from one specimen sequenced in a study of identical twins listed by TCRdb under 2016. Receptors were amplified or captured by 5' RACE. Sequencing relied on an Illumina HiSeq 2000. Through fastp at Q25 and MiXCR, TCRdb rebuilt clones from the public reads, retaining in-frame beta chains. Records with the same CDR3 protein are collapsed into one entry carrying the most frequent genes and DNA. This sample is represented by around 220,000 distinct CDR3 sequences; roughly an eighth of them were singletons. In total, the top ten clones hold under 9.5% of the sample. Input material: memory (CD45RO+) T cells sorted from blood. In light of the paper, this sample's cell subset or site label describes: CD45RO+ enriched T cells. The receptors originated from a woman between 18 and 29 years old in good health.

The gene calls are TRBV6-2 or TRBV6-3 and TRBJ2-7; 10 nucleotides agree with TRBD1. CDR1 is MNHEY and CDR2 is SVGEGT in the germline V gene. The CDR3 has 17 amino acids. J lost 3 bases, V lost 6 bases, and 14 bases had no gene match. CDR3 DNA sequence: TGTGCCAGCAGGACCCGACAGGGGGCACGACTTTTCTACGAGCAGTACTTC. It yields the protein CASRTRQGARLFYEQYF.

The J gene is TRBJ1-1, the V gene TRBV6-5; 9 bases line up with TRBD1. The ends lost 0 bases at V and 7 bases at J; junction bases unmatched: 6. CDR1 and CDR2 from the germline V gene are MNHEY and SVGAGI. CDR3 length: 15 amino acids. DNA of the CDR3: TGTGCCAGCAGTTACTCGGAACAGGGGGCTAATGAAGCTTTCTTT. Amino acid sequence: CASSYSEQGANEAFF.

V is TRBV7-9 and J is TRBJ2-1; D not resolved. Between the trimmed V and J ends, which lost 3 bases and 10 bases, there was a span of 13 bases. Per the germline V gene, CDR1 is SEHNR and CDR2 is FQNEAQ (reference sequence). The CDR3 extends over 13 amino acids. The CDR3 loop reads CASSFSTGPEQFF. CDR3 nucleotide sequence: TGTGCCAGCAGCTTTTCCACTGGCCCAGAGCAGTTCTTC.

This chain joins TRBV11-3 and TRBJ1-1; no clear D gene. V gave up 1 base and J gave up 5 bases, with 8 bases separating them. Germline CDR1 SGHNT, CDR2 YENEEA. CDR3 length equals 13 residues. The CDR3 loop is CASSLGSVTEAFF. Written as DNA, the CDR3 is TGTGCCAGCAGCTTAGGTTCCGTGACTGAAGCTTTCTTT.

The sample holds many counts of this clonotype. The J gene is TRBJ1-1, the V gene TRBV12-3 or TRBV12-4; D is unresolved. CDR3 length: 11 residues. The V end lost 3 bases, the J end lost 6 bases, and 5 bases lay between the germline ends. CDR3 residues: CASSFSAEAFF. CDR3 DNA: TGTGCCAGCAGTTTCAGCGCTGAAGCTTTCTTT.

There are a few counts of this clonotype. J is TRBJ2-1 and V is TRBV7-2; the D gene is possibly TRBD1 (5 bases). The ends were cut back, 1 base at V and 6 bases at J, with 10 bases in the middle. The CDR3 has 14 residues. Germline V gene sequence: CDR1 SGHTA, CDR2 FQGNSA. In DNA form, the CDR3 reads TGTGCCAGCAGCTTAGGGCAGGGTAGCAATGAGCAGTTCTTC. Translated: CASSLGQGSNEQFF.

The chain carries TRBV11-3 and TRBJ2-3; D is perhaps TRBD2 (5 bases). CDR1 is SGHNT and CDR2 is YENEEA in the germline V gene. Between the trimmed V and J ends, which lost 3 bases and 1 base, there was a span of 11 bases. The CDR3 covers 15 residues. Here the CDR3 reads CASSFYGVGTDTQYF. In DNA, the CDR3 is TGTGCCAGCAGCTTTTACGGGGTAGGCACAGATACGCAGTATTTT.

V is TRBV20-1 and J is TRBJ1-2, with 12 bases matching TRBD1. V lost 0 bases and J lost 8; bases outside the gene matches: 7. The CDR3 is 15 residues long. CDR1 and CDR2 (germline): DFQATT, SNEGSKA (reference sequence). The CDR3 coding sequence is TGCAGTGCTAGAGATCGGGGGACAGGGGGCTTCGGCTACACCTTC. Translation: CSARDRGTGGFGYTF.

This clonotype appeared a few times. The chain recombines TRBV15 with TRBJ2-2; TRBD1 matches 7 bases. Germline loops: CDR1 LNHNV, CDR2 YYDKDF (reference sequence). The CDR3 length is 16 residues. The V gene end was trimmed by 0 bases and the J gene end by 3 bases; junction bases not matched to a gene: 4. The CDR3 DNA is TGTGCCACCAGCAGAGATGACAGGGTGTACACCGGGGAGCTGTTTTTT. Translating it yields CATSRDDRVYTGELFF.

This clonotype was recorded a few times. The chain links TRBV5-1 to TRBJ2-3; D might be TRBD1 or TRBD2, each matching 5 bases. V shed 4 bases and J shed 4 bases, with 16 bases lying between them. CDR1 SGHRS and CDR2 YFSETQ come from the germline V gene. The CDR3 spans 15 residues. CDR3 coding DNA: TGCGCCAGCAGCCCGGGACGGGTTTCCTCAGATACGCAGTATTTT. Encoded protein: CASSPGRVSSDTQYF.

The sample holds a few counts of this clonotype. V usage is TRBV7-9 and J usage is TRBJ2-1; 7 bases map to TRBD2. Trimming at V came to 6 bases and at J to 8 bases, leaving 16 bases not matched to a gene. CDR3 size: 16 residues. The germline CDR1 and CDR2 sequences are SEHNR and FQNEAQ (reference sequence). The CDR3 sequence: CASRPPFREDQHEQFF. Here the CDR3 DNA reads TGTGCCAGCAGACCCCCTTTCCGGGAGGATCAGCATGAGCAGTTCTTC.

V is TRBV9 and J is TRBJ2-3, with 9 bases that match TRBD2. V lost 0 bases to trimming and J lost 3 bases; unmatched junction nucleotides: 5. The CDR3 length is 16 residues. The germline gives CDR1 SGDLS, CDR2 YYNGEE. The CDR3 nucleotides are TGTGCCAGCAGCGTAGCCCCCCTAGCGGGAACAGATACGCAGTATTTT. Encoded protein: CASSVAPLAGTDTQYF.

This clonotype was recorded a few times. The chain uses TRBV12-3 or TRBV12-4 and TRBJ2-7, with TRBD2 identical over 10 bases. V lost 5 bases to trimming and J lost 1 base; unmatched junction nucleotides: 8. The CDR3 is 16 amino acids. The CDR3 DNA sequence: TGTGCCAGCAGTCTCGGTTCTAGCGGGGGATCCTACGAGCAGTACTTC. This gives the protein CASSLGSSGGSYEQYF.

This chain connects TRBV2 to TRBJ2-7; D unresolved. Germline V gives CDR1 SNHLY, CDR2 FYNNEI. The CDR3 is 14 amino acids. Trimming pared 3 bases from V and 0 bases from J, leaving 9 bases between. CDR3 bases: TGTGCCAGCAGTGATATACTTAGCTCCTACGAGCAGTACTTC. It is translated as CASSDILSSYEQYF.

This clonotype turned up a few times. The chain links TRBV24-1 to TRBJ2-3; 8 bases are shared with TRBD2. The CDR3 runs to 14 residues. Losses at the gene ends were 12 bases for V and 3 bases for J; bases not matched to a gene: 10. Germline V gives CDR1 KGHDR, CDR2 SFDVKD. The CDR3 here is CAPGTRWGTDTQYF. The CDR3 nucleotides read TGTGCCCCGGGGACTAGATGGGGGACAGATACGCAGTATTTT.

This clonotype occurred many times. The chain uses TRBV19 and TRBJ2-2; D unresolved. Germline V lookup: CDR1 LNHDA, CDR2 SQIVND (reference sequence). V dropped 4 bases and J dropped 5 bases, with 5 bases sitting between them. CDR3 length equals 12 residues. The CDR3 sequence: CASSRKTGELFF. Here the CDR3 DNA reads TGTGCCAGTAGTAGAAAGACCGGGGAGCTGTTTTTT.

The chain couples TRBV7-2 to TRBJ2-2; 11 nucleotides line up with TRBD2. The CDR3 extends over 16 amino acids. J lost 3 bases, V lost 1 base, and 1 base had no gene match. Looked up from germline, CDR1 is SGHTA and CDR2 is FQGNSA. CDR3 bases: TGTGCCAGCAGCTTAGGACTAGCGGGATACACCGGGGAGCTGTTTTTT. Its protein product is CASSLGLAGYTGELFF.

This clonotype was seen a handful of times. The chain is built from TRBV7-2 and TRBJ2-1; D is ambiguous. Germline CDR1 and CDR2: SGHTA and FQGNSA. The CDR3 length is 12 residues. V was pared by 2 bases and J by 7 bases, with 6 bases between. CDR3 coding DNA: TGTGCCAGCAGCTTATTACGAAATGAGCAGTTCTTC. Translation gives CASSLLRNEQFF.

V gene TRBV7-9 combines with J gene TRBJ2-7; 11 bases agree with TRBD1. Germline V gene lookup returns CDR1 SEHNR and CDR2 FQNEAQ (reference sequence). V dropped 5 bases and J dropped 8; count of bases not matched to a gene: 8. This CDR3 is built from 14 residues. Here the CDR3 reads CASSKPGQGGQQYF. CDR3 DNA: TGTGCCAGCAGCAAACCGGGACAGGGGGGTCAGCAGTACTTC.

This clonotype was detected a few times. This chain joins TRBV12-3 or TRBV12-4 and TRBJ2-2, with D perhaps matching TRBD1 (6 bases). Trimming stripped 6 bases from V and 2 bases from J, with 13 bases between. The CDR3 totals 15 residues. CDR3 residues: CASSPTGYNTGELFF. In DNA form, the CDR3 reads TGTGCCAGCAGCCCCACAGGGTATAACACCGGGGAGCTGTTTTTT.

The genes are TRBV7-9 and TRBJ2-5; no reliable D call. Trimming removed 7 bases at V and 5 bases at J, with 8 bases between. CDR1 and CDR2 from the germline V gene are SEHNR and FQNEAQ (reference sequence). The CDR3 totals 11 residues. Here the CDR3 reads CASTLGETQYF. The CDR3 bases are TGTGCCAGCACCCTGGGGGAGACCCAGTACTTC.

The chain links TRBV19 to TRBJ2-1, with D unclear. This CDR3 is 16 amino acids long. Trimming pared 3 bases from V and 0 bases from J, leaving 12 bases between. CDR1 and CDR2 from the germline V gene are LNHDA and SQIVND (reference sequence). DNA of the CDR3: TGTGCCAGTAGTATCAGACTGGGAAACTCCTACAATGAGCAGTTCTTC. Amino acids: CASSIRLGNSYNEQFF. The full variable domain, completed using reference TRBV19 and TRBJ2-1, is DGGITQSPKYLFRKEGQNVTLSCEQNLNHDAMYWYRQDPGQGLRLIYYSQIVNDFQKGDIAEGYSVSREKKESFPLTVTSAQKNPTAFYLCASSIRLGNSYNEQFFGPGTRLTVL.

This clonotype was observed a few times. The chain joins TRBV5-1 to TRBJ2-1; TRBD2 aligns across 7 bases. V shed 4 bases, J shed 4 bases, and the junction held 8 bases outside the gene matches. Germline CDR1 reads SGHRS; CDR2 reads YFSETQ. The CDR3 has 15 residues. DNA for the CDR3: TGCGCCAGCAGCCCCCCCAAAGCGGGGTACAATGAGCAGTTCTTC. This sequence encodes CASSPPKAGYNEQFF. Based on the CDR3 plus reference TRBV5-1 and TRBJ2-1, the full variable domain is KAGVTQTPRYLIKTRGQQVTLSCSPISGHRSVSWYQQTPGQGLQFLFEYFSETQRNKGNFPGRFSGRQFSNSRSEMNVSTLELGDSALYLCASSPPKAGYNEQFFGPGTRLTVL.